Listed below are T cell receptor beta chains from one sample, sequenced in a study of cytomegalovirus exposure and HLA in healthy donors. Sequencing used immunoSEQ multiplex PCR; TCRdb keeps in-frame clones, though not all of them. The table has fewer than 200,000 clones, around three quarters seen once. Sequenced material: PBMCs. These receptor sequences come from a woman younger than 45 in good health and CMV-seropositive. Both conserved end residues are trimmed from each CDR3.

v_gene	len	j_gene	CDR3aa
TRBV15	15	TRBJ2-1	ATRTGTSGSLGNEQF
TRBV5-6	14	TRBJ1-1	ASSLFWDRQEAEAF
TRBV7-2	14	TRBJ1-2	ASSLANSWANYGYT
TRBV15	11	TRBJ2-5	ATSRARGETQY
TRBV5-1	12	TRBJ2-2	ASSLGLAPGELF
TRBV15	11	TRBJ1-3	ATRPRGYDTIY
TRBV5-1	13	TRBJ2-1	ASSLAGDSSNEQF
TRBV19	14	TRBJ1-5	ASSTYRTDSNQPQH
TRBV28	18	TRBJ2-7	ASSFRAGLGGLSLVDEQY
TRBV7-8	11	TRBJ1-5	ASSLQGWQPQH
TRBV4-1	13	TRBJ1-2	ASSQDQGSFYGYT
TRBV27	14	TRBJ2-2	ASSLAGLMNTGELF
TRBV7-8	13	TRBJ2-7	ASSLQRQASYEQY
TRBV11-1	12	TRBJ2-7	ASSFDRTHYEQY
TRBV5-1	10	TRBJ2-1	ASSLGPDEQF
TRBV6-1	10	TRBJ2-1	ASRTRYNEQF
TRBV2	13	TRBJ2-5	ASSPRARGQETQY
TRBV18	13	TRBJ2-2	ASSLQGDNTGELF
TRBV14	10	TRBJ2-7	ASRGGTHEQY
TRBV28	12	TRBJ1-5	ASRHTGDNQPQH
TRBV6-1	13	TRBJ2-5	ASSARSPLQETQY
TRBV30	13	TRBJ1-2	AVTGSALILNGYT
TRBV4-1	15	TRBJ2-7	ASSQAPGLRDTYEQY
TRBV5-6	14	TRBJ2-5	ASSDRGFRTQETQY
TRBV28	13	TRBJ1-5	ASSNRQGSNQPQH
TRBV6-7	19	TRBJ2-5	ASSYSCATFSGRGSKETQY
TRBV6-1	16	TRBJ2-3	ASSAPRGRHTSTDTQY
TRBV18	12	TRBJ2-1	ASSLRAGYNEQF
TRBV28	14	TRBJ2-5	ASRTTSGGPRVTQY
TRBV27	13	TRBJ1-1	ASSSMGTMNTEAF
TRBV18	13	TRBJ2-7	ASSPPGKRGYEQY
TRBV4-3	13	TRBJ1-2	ASSQGDRPYYGYT
TRBV19	12	TRBJ2-2	ASNTGQGAGELF
TRBV6-5	10	TRBJ2-7	ASSYAGQEQY
TRBV28	13	TRBJ1-1	ASTVGGQRGTEAF
TRBV28	12	TRBJ1-5	ASTVGGSHQPQH
TRBV5-1	12	TRBJ1-1	ASSPELTNTEAF
TRBV5-1	9	TRBJ2-7	ASSLGDEQY
TRBV6-4	13	TRBJ2-2	ASSAKGLPPGELF
TRBV5-1	14	TRBJ2-5	ASSYRDRGQGETQY
TRBV9	11	TRBJ2-7	ASSPSGVGEQY
TRBV5-1	10	TRBJ1-4	ASSSSGEKLF
TRBV4-3	14	TRBJ2-5	ASSQEGGQKGETQY
TRBV5-1	12	TRBJ1-4	ASSLDRWGEKLF
TRBV28	14	TRBJ1-5	ASSLRPGGDYQPQH
TRBV6-6	10	TRBJ1-5	ASTLQGQPQH
TRBV9	15	TRBJ1-4	ASSSWTGEGGNEKLF
TRBV2	13	TRBJ2-7	ASRDRTGQGYEQY
TRBV9	14	TRBJ2-5	ASSPEGAPAKETQY